The 9 T cell receptor beta chains below come from one sample, sequenced in a study of STAT3 mutations in large granular lymphocyte leukemia. Study-wide results and caveats: Every T-LGLL patient had at least one immunodominant TCRbeta clonotype.

Here immunoSEQ multiplex PCR was the method, and the copy in TCRdb shows in-frame clones only, minus some. The sample records 30,000 to 40,000 clones, more than 75% being singletons. Their antigen targets remain unknown. Sequencing input: peripheral blood mononuclear cells. These receptor sequences come from a man aged 55 to 70 with T-cell large granular lymphocyte leukemia. Some clones in this sample may be carry-over from other donors' samples.

This clone was recorded once. CDR3 sequence reads: CASSLSGKYTGELFF. CDR3 sequence (DNA): TGTGCCAGCAGCCTTAGCGGGAAATACACCGGGGAGCTGTTTTTT. The V call is TRBV7-2, the J call TRBJ2-2; 8 bases agree with TRBD2. The CDR3 covers 15 residues. Germline assignment: CDR1 SGHTA and CDR2 FQGNSA. J was trimmed by 3 bases and V by 5 bases; bases with no gene match: 5.

The J gene is TRBJ2-7, the V gene TRBV18, with 7 bases identical to TRBD2. Germline lookup yields CDR1 KGHSH and CDR2 LQKENI. The V and J ends lost 2 bases and 6 bases, in that order; junction bases with no gene match: 1. This CDR3 comprises 12 residues. This CDR3 is CASSPWGGEQYF. Here the CDR3 DNA reads TGTGCCAGCTCACCATGGGGGGGCGAGCAGTACTTC.

The rearrangement links TRBV4-3 to TRBJ2-7, with TRBD2 matching 13 bases. CDR3 length equals 15 residues. Germline values: CDR1 LGHNA, CDR2 YSLEER. The V segment lost 6 bases and the J segment 1 base; nucleotides outside the gene matches: 3. CDR3 region: CASSRTSGGSYEQYF. The CDR3 DNA is TGCGCCAGCAGTCGGACTAGCGGGGGATCCTACGAGCAGTACTTC.

The chain has TRBV15 and TRBJ1-5; D perhaps matches TRBD1 (5 bases). The CDR3 is 15 amino acids. With 7 bases removed from V and 2 bases from J, the gap between germline ends came to 15 bases. Germline-derived CDR1 and CDR2 are LNHNV and YYDKDF (reference sequence). Here the CDR3 DNA reads TGTGCCACCACGTCTGGGGGGAACGGCAATCAGCCCCAGCATTTT. It specifies CATTSGGNGNQPQHF. The whole variable domain, remainder taken from reference TRBV15 and TRBJ1-5, is DAMVIQNPRYQVTQFGKPVTLSCSQTLNHNVMYWYQQKSSQAPKLLFHYYDKDFNNEADTPDNFQSRRPNTSFCFLDIRSPGLGDTAMYLCATTSGGNGNQPQHFGDGTRLSIL.

The chain uses TRBV5-1 and TRBJ2-7, with TRBD2 matching over 12 bases. V shed 4 bases and J 2 bases; nucleotides not matched to a gene: 7. Germline-derived CDR1 and CDR2 are SGHRS and YFSETQ. This CDR3 has 16 residues. CDR3 nucleotide sequence: TGCGCCAGCAGCCCACAGGGACTAGCGGGTACCTACGAGCAGTACTTC. It is translated as CASSPQGLAGTYEQYF.

This chain connects TRBV20-1 to TRBJ2-3; D gene ambiguous. V lost 3 bases, J lost 5 bases, and 6 bases lay in between. CDR1 and CDR2 (germline): DFQATT, SNEGSKA (reference sequence). This CDR3 spans 11 amino acids. The CDR3 DNA reads as TGCAGTGCTAGTATTGGAGATACGCAGTATTTT. It encodes CSASIGDTQYF.

The chain recombines TRBV28 with TRBJ1-5, with 9 bases identical to TRBD1. Germline lookup yields CDR1 MDHEN and CDR2 SYDVKM. The J segment lost 1 base and the V segment lost 5 bases, leaving 12 bases of the junction unmatched. The CDR3 is 18 residues long. The chain's CDR3 is CASSVWGTGTGSNQPQHF. DNA of the CDR3: TGTGCCAGCAGTGTTTGGGGGACGGGGACAGGGAGCAATCAGCCCCAGCATTTT.

The genes are TRBV5-6 and TRBJ2-5, with 9 bases identical to TRBD2. Germline assignment: CDR1 SGHDT and CDR2 YYEEEE. The V segment lost 6 bases and the J segment 4 bases; nucleotides outside the gene matches: 10. CDR3 length: 15 residues. The CDR3 here is CASTGGSGRRETQYF. The DNA for the CDR3 is TGTGCCAGCACGGGGGGTAGCGGGAGACGAGAGACCCAGTACTTC.

J is TRBJ2-2 and V is TRBV5-1; 13 bases are shared with TRBD2. The junction had 11 bases not matched to a gene; V was cut back by 0 bases and J by 6 bases. This CDR3 comprises 19 residues. CDR1 and CDR2 (germline): SGHRS, YFSETQ. The CDR3 DNA is TGCGCCAGCAGCTTGGAGACTAGCGGGAGGAAGTACCGCCCCGGGGAGCTGTTTTTT. Translation gives CASSLETSGRKYRPGELFF.